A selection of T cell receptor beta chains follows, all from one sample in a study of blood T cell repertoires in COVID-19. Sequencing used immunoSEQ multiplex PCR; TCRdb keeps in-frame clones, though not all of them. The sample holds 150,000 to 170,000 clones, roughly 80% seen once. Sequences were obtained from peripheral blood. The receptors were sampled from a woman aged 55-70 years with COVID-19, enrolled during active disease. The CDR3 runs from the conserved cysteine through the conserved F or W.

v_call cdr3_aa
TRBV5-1 CASSAGQQTNGYTF
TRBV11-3 CASSLYEGSDEQYF
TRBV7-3 CASSPGNEQFF
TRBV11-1 CASSARESYNEQFF
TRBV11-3 CASSSSSETQYF
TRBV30 CAWSYGSYSGYTF
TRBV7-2 CASSLTQAGTGELFF
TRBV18 CASSPGASISYNEQFF
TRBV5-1 CASSREGNTGELFF
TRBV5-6 CASSPEQGLFHEQFF
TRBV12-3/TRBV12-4 CASSPTMNTEAFF
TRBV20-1 CSANQGNTIYF
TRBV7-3 CASSLKREAPYEQYF
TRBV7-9 CASSPSGTLGEEGYTF
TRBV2 CASSSSSRVESPLHF
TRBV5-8 CASSFGELDNQPQHF
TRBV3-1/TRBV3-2 CASSFRLSREQYF
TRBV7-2 CASNAGGSNYGYTF
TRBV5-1 CASSLSGSDRETQYF
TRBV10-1 CASPGLAASYEQYF
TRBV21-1 CASSKALLGEGRYNSTDTQYF
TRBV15 CATSRDRTANEKLFF
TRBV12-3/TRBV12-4 CASSLAGVETQYF
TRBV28 CASSSPSQPQHF
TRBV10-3 CAIRGDSSNEKLFF
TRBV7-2 CASSTTGGATEAFF
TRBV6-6 CASRGGRGAGGELFF
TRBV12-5 CASGLGTSGNLGGEQYF
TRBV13 CASSPSGSNTEAFF
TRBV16 CASSPSPGLMNYGYTF
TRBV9 CASSAVYGYTF
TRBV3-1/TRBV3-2 CASSDRGRGVTQYF
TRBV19 CASSPGQTNTEAFF